Presented here are 15 T cell receptor beta chains from one specimen sequenced in a study of T-cell memory formation after mild COVID-19. TCRdb passed the 5' RACE reads through MiXCR, listing each CDR3 protein once. The sample gives 400,000 or so distinct CDR3 sequences, 20% of which show up once; 8.4% is in the top ten. Sequencing input: PBMCs or a T cell subset sorted from them (not recorded which). These receptors were taken from an adult woman who had mild COVID-19 (a few samples of this study predate the infection). Cell type and time point are not known.

The chain couples TRBV29-1 to TRBJ2-5; the D gene is possibly TRBD2 (5 bases). Trimming shortened V by 0 bases and J by 1 base, and 18 bases separated the two germline ends. The CDR3 is made up of 17 amino acids. Germline CDR1 is SQVTM and CDR2 is ANQGSEA. CDR3 bases: TGCAGCGTTGAAGAGTGGAGACTACGGGTTGGCCAAGAGACCCAGTACTTC. Translation gives CSVEEWRLRVGQETQYF.

The V gene is TRBV11-2, the J gene TRBJ2-7; D perhaps matches TRBD2 (6 bases). V was clipped by 1 base and J by 2 bases, with 12 bases between them. CDR1 SGHAT and CDR2 FQNNGV come from the germline V gene. This CDR3 contains 15 residues. CDR3 protein: CASSLVLAPTYEQYF. CDR3 sequence (DNA): TGTGCCAGCAGCTTAGTCCTAGCGCCGACCTACGAGCAGTACTTC.

The rearrangement uses TRBV4-1 and TRBJ2-7; D is unresolved. V lost 5 bases to trimming and J lost 1 base, with 9 bases between them. Per germline, CDR1 MGHRA and CDR2 YSYEKL. This CDR3 spans 13 amino acids. The CDR3, as DNA: TGCGCCAGCAGCAGCAGAGAGTCCTACGAGCAGTACTTC. Encoded protein: CASSSRESYEQYF.

This clonotype was detected a few times. The rearrangement uses TRBV7-9 and TRBJ2-1, with D perhaps matching TRBD1 or TRBD2 (5 bases each). Trimming shortened V by 5 bases and J by 2 bases, and 22 bases separated the two germline ends. Germline assignment: CDR1 SEHNR and CDR2 FQNEAQ (reference sequence). The CDR3 spans 18 residues. CDR3 region: CASSLPSDGTAAYNEQFF. In nucleotides, the CDR3 is TGTGCCAGCAGCCTCCCCTCCGACGGGACGGCTGCCTACAATGAGCAGTTCTTC.

V and J are TRBV25-1 and TRBJ2-1, with 8 bases fitting TRBD1. The trim removed 2 bases at V and 8 bases at J, leaving 11 bases unmatched. Per the germline V gene, CDR1 is MGHDK and CDR2 is SYGVNS. The CDR3 has 16 residues. The CDR3 reads CASSEQGALLSDEQFF. CDR3 DNA: TGTGCCAGCAGTGAACAGGGGGCCTTGTTGTCCGATGAGCAGTTCTTC.

This clonotype has just a few counts. The chain recombines TRBV11-3 with TRBJ2-5; D is unresolved. Per the germline V gene, CDR1 is SGHNT and CDR2 is YENEEA. Between the trimmed V and J ends, which lost 4 bases and 2 bases, there was a span of 14 bases. This CDR3 region has 15 residues. DNA for the CDR3: TGTGCCAGCAGCTCCCCAATTGGGCAGCAAGAGACCCAGTACTTC. This translates into CASSSPIGQQETQYF.

This clonotype was seen a few times. Its ends do not fully match the called genes, so a read error is possible. The chain combines TRBV7-2 with TRBJ2-1; the match to TRBD2 covers 10 bases. Germline V gives CDR1 SGHTA, CDR2 FQGNSA. This CDR3 spans 15 amino acids. CDR3 in amino acids: CASSLAGANYNEQFF. In nucleotides, the CDR3 is TGTGCCAGCAGCCTAGCGGGGGCGAACTACAATGAGCAGTTCTTC. The complete variable domain, with remaining parts taken from reference TRBV7-2 and TRBJ2-1, reads GAGVSQSPSNKVTEKGKDVELRCDPISGHTALYWYRQSLGQGLEFLIYFQGNSAPDKSGLPSDRFSAERTGGSVSTLTIQRTQQEDSAVYLCASSLAGANYNEQFFGPGTRLTVL.

The rearrangement uses TRBV21-1 and TRBJ2-3; the table calls TRBD1, which could not be checked here. TRBV21-1 is noted as a pseudogene. The CDR3 is made up of 17 amino acids. In DNA, the CDR3 is TGTGCCAGCAGCGGCCCCACAGGGGGCGGGAACACAGATACGCAGTATTTT. Translated: CASSGPTGGGNTDTQYF.

The chain links TRBV30 to TRBJ2-1; maybe TRBD1 (5 bases). V was trimmed by 1 base and J by 5 bases, leaving 12 bases between them. Germline V gene lookup returns CDR1 GTSNPN and CDR2 SVGIG (reference sequence). This CDR3 has 14 amino acids. CDR3 residues: CAWSEGFGDNEQFF. The CDR3 DNA reads as TGTGCCTGGAGTGAGGGGTTTGGGGACAATGAGCAGTTCTTC.

V gene TRBV7-8 combines with J gene TRBJ1-1, with a weak D call TRBD1 (5 bases). Deletions cut 1 base from V and 4 bases from J, with 16 bases between. The CDR3 length is 16 residues. CDR1 is SGHVS and CDR2 is FQNEAQ in the germline V gene. CDR3 loop: CASSLVRIAGSTEAFF. For the CDR3, the DNA is TGTGCCAGCAGCTTAGTCCGGATAGCAGGGAGCACTGAAGCTTTCTTT. Drawing the rest from reference TRBV7-8 and TRBJ1-1, the complete variable domain is GAGVSQSPRYKVAKRGQDVALRCDPISGHVSLFWYQQALGQGPEFLTYFQNEAQLDKSGLPSDRFFAERPEGSVSTLKIQRTQQEDSAVYLCASSLVRIAGSTEAFFGQGTRLTVV.

This clonotype was seen a handful of times. This rearrangement joins TRBV7-8 to TRBJ1-5; no definite D call. This CDR3 region has 15 residues. The V gene lost 5 bases and the J gene lost 3 bases, with 14 bases spanning the gap. Germline CDR1 is SGHVS and CDR2 is FQNEAQ. CDR3 bases: TGTGCCAGCAGCCCAACTCGGTGGGCCAATCAGCCCCAGCATTTT. It translates to CASSPTRWANQPQHF.

V is TRBV13 and J is TRBJ2-7; perhaps TRBD2 as D (6 bases). The germline V gene has CDR1 PRHDT and CDR2 FYEKMQ (reference sequence). V was pared by 0 bases and J by 2 bases, with 14 bases between. This CDR3 is 16 amino acids long. CDR3 sequence: CASSLGLGEATYEQYF. CDR3 in DNA: TGTGCCAGCAGCTTAGGCCTGGGGGAGGCTACCTACGAGCAGTACTTC.

This clonotype occurred a few times. The chain joins TRBV29-1 to TRBJ2-1; the D gene could be TRBD1 or TRBD2 (5 bases each). Trimming cost V 1 base and J 8 bases, with 6 bases left between them. The CDR3 has 11 amino acids. CDR1 and CDR2 (germline): SQVTM, ANQGSEA. CDR3 amino acids: CSVEGGYEQFF. DNA of the CDR3: TGCAGCGTTGAAGGGGGGTATGAGCAGTTCTTC.

This chain uses TRBV29-1 with TRBJ2-7, with D possibly being TRBD2 (6 bases). The length of the CDR3 is 14 residues. Germline-derived CDR1 and CDR2 are SQVTM and ANQGSEA. The V and J ends lost 3 bases and 5 bases respectively, with 17 bases between them. In DNA, the CDR3 is TGCAGCGTTGAGGGGGACGGACCGGGGGACGAGCAGTACTTC. It translates to CSVEGDGPGDEQYF.

This clonotype was seen a few times. V and J are TRBV7-2 and TRBJ2-3; 7 nucleotides line up with TRBD2. Trimming took 5 bases from V and 6 from J; bases not matched to a gene: 17. The length of the CDR3 is 17 residues. Germline values: CDR1 SGHTA, CDR2 FQGNSA. CDR3 loop: CASSLRGTSTAGDTQYF. As DNA, the CDR3 is TGTGCCAGCAGCCTTAGAGGGACTTCTACAGCGGGGGATACGCAGTATTTT.